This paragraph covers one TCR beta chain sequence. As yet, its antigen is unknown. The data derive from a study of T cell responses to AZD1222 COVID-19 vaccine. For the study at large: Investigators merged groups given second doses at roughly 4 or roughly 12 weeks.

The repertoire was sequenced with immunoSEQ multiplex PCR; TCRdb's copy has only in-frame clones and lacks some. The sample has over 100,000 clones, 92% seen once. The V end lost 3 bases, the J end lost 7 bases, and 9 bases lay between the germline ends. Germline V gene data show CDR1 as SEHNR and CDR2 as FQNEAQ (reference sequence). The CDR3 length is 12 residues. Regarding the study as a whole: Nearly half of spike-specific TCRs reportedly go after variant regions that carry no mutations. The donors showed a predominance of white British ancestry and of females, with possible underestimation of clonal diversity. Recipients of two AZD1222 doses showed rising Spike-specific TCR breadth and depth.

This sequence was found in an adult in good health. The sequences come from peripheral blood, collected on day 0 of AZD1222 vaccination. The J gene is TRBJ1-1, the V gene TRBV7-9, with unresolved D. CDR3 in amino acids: CASSFAQYEAFF. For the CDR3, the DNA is TGTGCCAGCAGCTTCGCTCAGTATGAAGCTTTCTTT.